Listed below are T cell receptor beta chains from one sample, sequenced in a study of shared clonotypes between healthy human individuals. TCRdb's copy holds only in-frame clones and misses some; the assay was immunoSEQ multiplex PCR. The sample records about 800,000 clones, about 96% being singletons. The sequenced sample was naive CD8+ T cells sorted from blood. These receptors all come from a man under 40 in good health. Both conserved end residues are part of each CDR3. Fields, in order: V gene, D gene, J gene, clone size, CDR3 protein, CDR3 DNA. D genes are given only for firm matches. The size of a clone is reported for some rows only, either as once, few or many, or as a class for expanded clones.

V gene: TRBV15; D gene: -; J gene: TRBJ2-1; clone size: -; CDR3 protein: CATSRDRGWSNEQFF; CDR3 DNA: TGTGCCACCAGCAGAGATCGCGGGTGGAGCAATGAGCAGTTCTTC
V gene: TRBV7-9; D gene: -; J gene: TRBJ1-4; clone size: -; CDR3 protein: CASSPNDPRQAREKLFF; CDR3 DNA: TGTGCCAGCAGCCCCAATGACCCACGACAGGCCCGGGAAAAACTGTTTTTT
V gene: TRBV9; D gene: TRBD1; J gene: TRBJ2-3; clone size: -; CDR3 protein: CASSSGQGGTDTQYF; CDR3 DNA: TGTGCCAGCAGCTCGGGACAGGGGGGAACAGATACGCAGTATTTT
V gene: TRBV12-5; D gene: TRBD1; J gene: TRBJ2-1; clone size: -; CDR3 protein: CASGRRQGALSGPSSYNEQFF; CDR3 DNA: TGTGCTAGTGGCCGCCGACAGGGGGCTTTGAGCGGCCCAAGCTCCTACAATGAGCAGTTCTTC
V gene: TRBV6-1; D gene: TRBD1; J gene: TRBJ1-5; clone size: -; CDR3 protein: CASRDRDRVGQPQHF; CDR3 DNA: TGTGCCAGCCGAGACCGGGACAGGGTCGGTCAGCCCCAGCATTTT
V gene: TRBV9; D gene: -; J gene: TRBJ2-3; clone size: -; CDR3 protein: CASSLSGEDTQYF; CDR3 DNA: TGTGCCAGCAGCCTCTCGGGGGAAGATACGCAGTATTTT
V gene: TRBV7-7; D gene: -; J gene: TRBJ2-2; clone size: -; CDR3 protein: CASSPSLTPNTGELFF; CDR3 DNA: TGTGCTAGCAGCCCCTCGCTCACCCCGAACACCGGGGAGCTGTTTTTT
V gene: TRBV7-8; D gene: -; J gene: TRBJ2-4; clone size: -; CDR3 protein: CASSLRRQPKEDRAKNIQYF; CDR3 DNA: TGTGCCAGCAGCTTACGTCGACAACCCAAGGAGGATAGAGCCAAAAACATTCAGTACTTC
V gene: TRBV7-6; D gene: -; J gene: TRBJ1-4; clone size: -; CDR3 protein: CASSPASREKLFF; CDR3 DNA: TGTGCCAGCAGCCCCGCATCCCGCGAAAAACTGTTTTTT
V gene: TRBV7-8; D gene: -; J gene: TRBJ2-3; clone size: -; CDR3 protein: CASSGGNRGKTDTQYF; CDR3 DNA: TGTGCCAGCAGCGGCGGCAACCGGGGGAAGACAGATACGCAGTATTTT
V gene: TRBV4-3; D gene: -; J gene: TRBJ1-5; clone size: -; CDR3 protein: CASSPQGGNQPQHF; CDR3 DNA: TGCGCCAGCAGCCCTCAAGGAGGGAATCAGCCCCAGCATTTT
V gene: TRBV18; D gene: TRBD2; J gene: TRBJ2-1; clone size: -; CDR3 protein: CASSPGLAGDDEQFF; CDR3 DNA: TGTGCCAGCTCACCAGGACTAGCGGGAGACGATGAGCAGTTCTTC
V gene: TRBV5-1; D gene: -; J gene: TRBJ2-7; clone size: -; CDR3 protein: CASSMPSTYEQYF; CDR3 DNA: TGCGCCAGCAGCATGCCCTCAACCTACGAGCAGTACTTC
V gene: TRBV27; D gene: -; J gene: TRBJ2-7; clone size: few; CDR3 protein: CASSLKVPYEQYF; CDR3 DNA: TGTGCCAGCAGTTTAAAGGTGCCCTACGAGCAGTACTTC
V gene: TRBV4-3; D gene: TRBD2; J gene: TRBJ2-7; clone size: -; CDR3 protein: CASSQWSGSGSYEQYF; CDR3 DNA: TGCGCCAGCAGCCAATGGAGCGGGAGCGGCTCCTACGAGCAGTACTTC
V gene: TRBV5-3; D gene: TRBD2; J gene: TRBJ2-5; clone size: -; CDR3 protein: CARSLRPSGPQETQYF; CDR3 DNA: TGTGCCAGAAGCTTGAGGCCTAGCGGGCCACAAGAGACCCAGTACTTC
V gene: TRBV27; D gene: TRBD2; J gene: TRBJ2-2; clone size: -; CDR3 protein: CASQAGGIWAGELFF; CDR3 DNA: TGTGCCTCCCAAGCGGGGGGAATTTGGGCCGGGGAGCTGTTTTTT
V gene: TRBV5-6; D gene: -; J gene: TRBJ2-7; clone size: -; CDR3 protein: CASSLGYEQYF; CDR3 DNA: TGTGCCAGCAGCTTGGGCTACGAGCAGTACTTC
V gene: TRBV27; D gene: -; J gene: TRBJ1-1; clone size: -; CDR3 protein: CASSPFLPGEDTEAFF; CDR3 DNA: TGTGCCAGCAGTCCCTTCCTACCAGGGGAGGACACTGAAGCTTTCTTT
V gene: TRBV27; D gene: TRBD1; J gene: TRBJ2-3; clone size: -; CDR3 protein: CASSLRQGLTDTQYF; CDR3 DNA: TGTGCCAGCAGTTTGAGACAGGGGCTCACAGATACGCAGTATTTT
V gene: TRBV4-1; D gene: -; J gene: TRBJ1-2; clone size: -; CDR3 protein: CASSPLAGAGASYTF; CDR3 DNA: TGCGCCAGCAGCCCCCTTGCGGGGGCCGGCGCCAGCTACACCTTC
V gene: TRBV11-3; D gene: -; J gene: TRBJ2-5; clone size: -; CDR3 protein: CASSLDSQETQYF; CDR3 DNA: TGTGCCAGCAGCTTGGACAGCCAAGAGACCCAGTACTTC
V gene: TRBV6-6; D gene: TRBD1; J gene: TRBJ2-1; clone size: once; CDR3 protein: CASSYSGQGVFNEQFF; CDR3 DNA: TGTGCCAGCAGTTACTCGGGACAGGGGGTGTTCAATGAGCAGTTCTTC
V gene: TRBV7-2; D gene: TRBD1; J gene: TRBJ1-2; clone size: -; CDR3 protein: CASSFPRTGITDYGYTF; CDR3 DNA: TGTGCCAGCAGCTTTCCAAGGACAGGGATAACCGACTATGGCTACACCTTC
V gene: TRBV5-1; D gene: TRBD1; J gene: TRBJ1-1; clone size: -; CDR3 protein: CASSAILDRATTEAFF; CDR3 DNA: TGCGCCAGCAGCGCAATTCTTGACAGGGCAACCACTGAAGCTTTCTTT
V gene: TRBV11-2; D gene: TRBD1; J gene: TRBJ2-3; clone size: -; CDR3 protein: CASSTPLWTGAGDTQYF; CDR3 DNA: TGTGCCAGCAGTACCCCCTTATGGACAGGGGCAGGGGATACGCAGTATTTT
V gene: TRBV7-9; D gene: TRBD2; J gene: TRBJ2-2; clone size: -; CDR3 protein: CASRKFTTGSGITGELFF; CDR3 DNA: TGTGCCAGCAGAAAATTCACCACGGGTAGCGGGATCACCGGGGAGCTGTTTTTT
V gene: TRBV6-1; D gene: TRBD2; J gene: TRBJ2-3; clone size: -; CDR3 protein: CASSEALEREAQVDTQYF; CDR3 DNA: TGTGCCAGCAGTGAAGCGCTGGAGCGGGAGGCTCAGGTCGATACGCAGTATTTT
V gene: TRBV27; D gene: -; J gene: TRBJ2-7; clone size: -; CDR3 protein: CATRAGASEQYF; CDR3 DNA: TGTGCCACCCGTGCTGGGGCAAGCGAGCAGTACTTC
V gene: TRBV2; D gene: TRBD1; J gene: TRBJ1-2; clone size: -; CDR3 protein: CATWTGLSYGYTF; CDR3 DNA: TGTGCCACCTGGACAGGGCTCAGCTATGGCTACACCTTC
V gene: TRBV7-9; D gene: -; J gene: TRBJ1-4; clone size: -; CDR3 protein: CASTRANEKLFF; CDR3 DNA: TGTGCCAGCACCAGGGCTAATGAAAAACTGTTTTTT
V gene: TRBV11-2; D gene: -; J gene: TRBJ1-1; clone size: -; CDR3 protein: CASRFSPGLETEAFF; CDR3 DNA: TGTGCCAGCAGATTCTCTCCGGGCTTGGAGACTGAAGCTTTCTTT
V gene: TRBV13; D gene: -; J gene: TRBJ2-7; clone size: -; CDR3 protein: CASSSEDSYYEQYF; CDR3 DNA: TGTGCCAGCAGCTCGGAGGACAGCTACTACGAGCAGTACTTC
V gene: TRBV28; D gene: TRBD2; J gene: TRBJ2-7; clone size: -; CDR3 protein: CASSSRGLAGDEQYF; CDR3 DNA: TGTGCCAGCAGTTCTCGGGGACTAGCGGGAGATGAGCAGTACTTC
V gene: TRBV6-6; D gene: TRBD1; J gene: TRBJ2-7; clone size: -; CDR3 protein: CASSYRDSYEQYF; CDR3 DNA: TGTGCCAGCAGTTATCGGGACAGCTACGAGCAGTACTTC
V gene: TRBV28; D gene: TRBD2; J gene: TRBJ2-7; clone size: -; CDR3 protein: CASSFGLAVYEQYF; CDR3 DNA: TGTGCCAGCAGTTTTGGACTAGCGGTCTACGAGCAGTACTTC
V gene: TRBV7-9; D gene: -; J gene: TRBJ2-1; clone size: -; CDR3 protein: CASSLVWRRESYNEQFF; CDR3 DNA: TGTGCCAGCAGCTTAGTGTGGAGGCGGGAATCCTACAATGAGCAGTTCTTC
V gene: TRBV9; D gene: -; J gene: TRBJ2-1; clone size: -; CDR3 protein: CASSVAFRDNNNEQFF; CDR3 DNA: TGTGCCAGCAGCGTAGCTTTTAGGGACAACAACAATGAGCAGTTCTTC
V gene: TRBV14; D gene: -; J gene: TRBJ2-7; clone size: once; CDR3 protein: CASSQDLSGYEQYF; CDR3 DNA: TGTGCCAGCAGCCAAGATTTGTCCGGGTACGAGCAGTACTTC
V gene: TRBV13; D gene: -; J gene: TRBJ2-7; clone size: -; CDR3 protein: CASSQSGSSYEQYF; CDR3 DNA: TGTGCCAGCAGCCAGTCCGGGAGTTCCTACGAGCAGTACTTC
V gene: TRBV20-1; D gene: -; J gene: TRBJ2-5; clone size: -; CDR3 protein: CSARVLGTQYF; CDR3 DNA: TGCAGTGCTAGAGTCCTCGGGACCCAGTACTTC